One sample yielded the 5 T cell receptor beta chains listed below, sequenced in a study of T cell responses to AZD1222 COVID-19 vaccine. Profiled with immunoSEQ multiplex PCR; TCRdb holds only in-frame clones, not every one. The table has 150,000 or so clones, about 87% seen once. The sequencing used peripheral blood, collected 28 days after the second dose of the MenACWY control vaccine. Receptors were obtained from an adult who received the MenACWY meningococcal vaccine as a control.

The chain has TRBV28 and TRBJ1-5; D gene unclear. Germline CDR1 MDHEN, CDR2 SYDVKM. Trimming cost V 6 bases and J 2 bases, with 11 bases left between them. This CDR3 contains 14 residues. This CDR3 is CASRGMLGNQPQHF. The DNA of the CDR3 is TGTGCCAGCAGGGGCATGTTGGGCAATCAGCCCCAGCATTTT.

This sequence joins TRBV6-5 and TRBJ2-1, with D perhaps assigned TRBD1 or TRBD2 (5 bases each). Germline CDR1 MNHEY, CDR2 SVGAGI. V dropped 0 bases and J dropped 8 bases, with 14 bases sitting between them. This CDR3 spans 15 amino acids. CDR3 in amino acids: CASSYSTADGDEQFF. For the CDR3, the DNA is TGTGCCAGCAGTTACTCGACAGCCGACGGGGATGAGCAGTTCTTC.

This chain joins TRBV7-2 and TRBJ2-5, with a weak D call TRBD2 (6 bases). There are 18 residues in the CDR3. V was pared by 1 base and J by 2 bases, with 20 bases between. CDR1 is SGHTA and CDR2 is FQGNSA in the germline V gene. CDR3 bases: TGTGCCAGCAGCTTAGAACGGGACTCCCTACGAAGGCAAGAGACCCAGTACTTC. Residues: CASSLERDSLRRQETQYF.

This clone appeared once. The chain uses TRBV7-6 and TRBJ2-7; D remains ambiguous. Deletions cut 5 bases from V and 7 bases from J, with 21 bases between. This CDR3 has 15 amino acids. The germline CDR1 and CDR2 sequences are SGHVS and FNYEAQ. CDR3 amino acids: CASSPRRDPYPEQYF. CDR3 coding DNA: TGTGCCAGCAGCCCCCGTAGGGATCCGTACCCGGAGCAGTACTTC.

The chain has TRBV2 and TRBJ1-2; perhaps TRBD1 as D (6 bases). V lost 4 bases to trimming and J lost 3 bases, with 12 bases between them. Germline lookup yields CDR1 SNHLY and CDR2 FYNNEI. The CDR3 length is 14 residues. CDR3 DNA: TGTGCCAGCAGTGCCGGCGGGGGCGACTATGGCTACACCTTC. Encoded protein: CASSAGGGDYGYTF. The full variable domain, completed using reference TRBV2 and TRBJ1-2, is EPEVTQTPSHQVTQMGQEVILRCVPISNHLYFYWYRQILGQKVEFLVSFYNNEISEKSEIFDDQFSVERPDGSNFTLKIRSTKLEDSAMYFCASSAGGGDYGYTFGSGTRLTVV.